These 32 T cell receptor beta chains were sequenced from one sample in a study of T cells in Graves' hyperthyroidism and ophthalmopathy. RNA transcripts were the template for amplifying TCR beta CDR3 regions. First-round RT-PCR with HTBI primers amplified the TCR CDR3 region. TCRdb independently ran MiXCR on the multiplex PCR reads; one entry per CDR3 protein. The repertoire has 450,000 to 700,000 distinct CDR3 sequences, roughly 50% of them found once; the top ten carry 15% to 20%. Sequencing used peripheral blood or thyroid tissue (not recorded which). These TCRs come from an adult woman with Graves' disease, either hyperthyroidism or ophthalmopathy (not recorded which).

This clonotype was found a few times. The V and J genes are TRBV28 and TRBJ1-1, with a possible D match to TRBD1 (5 bases). V was pared by 6 bases and J by 1 base, with 15 bases between. The CDR3 covers 15 residues. Germline CDR1 reads MDHEN; CDR2 reads SYDVKM. Here the CDR3 reads CASSPIGAPNTEAFF. Written as DNA, the CDR3 is TGTGCCAGCAGCCCGATTGGGGCCCCGAACACTGAAGCTTTCTTT.

This clonotype showed up many times. This chain connects TRBV12-3 or TRBV12-4 to TRBJ1-1, with TRBD1 matching 8 bases. V shed 1 base, J shed 5 bases, and the junction held 6 bases outside the gene matches. This CDR3 region has 15 residues. For the CDR3, the DNA is TGTGCCAGCAGTTTAGAGAGACAGGGGAAGACTGAAGCTTTCTTT. Residues: CASSLERQGKTEAFF.

This chain joins TRBV7-2 and TRBJ2-5; maybe TRBD1 (6 bases). Germline-derived CDR1 and CDR2 are SGHTA and FQGNSA. The V and J ends lost 1 base and 10 bases respectively, with 10 bases between them. This CDR3 is built from 12 residues. The CDR3 nucleotides read TGTGCCAGCAGCTTAGTTTCAGGGGACCAGTACTTC. This encodes CASSLVSGDQYF.

This clonotype was counted many times. The chain uses TRBV2 and TRBJ1-1; D gene uncertain. Trimming pared 2 bases from V and 6 bases from J, leaving 13 bases between. The CDR3 sequence is 14 residues long. Germline V CDR1 and CDR2: SNHLY, FYNNEI. This CDR3 reads CASSESIRTSEAFF. The DNA for the CDR3 is TGTGCCAGCAGTGAATCAATAAGGACTTCTGAAGCTTTCTTT.

This clonotype was detected many times. The V gene is TRBV12-3 or TRBV12-4, the J gene TRBJ2-7, with TRBD1 matching 7 bases. V lost 2 bases and J lost 5; bases outside the gene matches: 9. The CDR3 loop spans 15 amino acids. As DNA, the CDR3 is TGTGCCAGCAGTTTATGGGCAGGGGGAAAGGACGAGCAGTACTTC. This codes for CASSLWAGGKDEQYF.

The rearrangement links TRBV20-1 to TRBJ2-6, with 9 positions matching TRBD2. The V segment lost 3 bases and the J segment 8 bases; nucleotides outside the gene matches: 8. CDR3 length: 15 residues. Germline CDR1 is DFQATT and CDR2 is SNEGSKA (reference sequence). The CDR3 region has the DNA TGCAGTGCTAGCGGAACGGGACTAGCACCCAACGTCCTGACTTTC. This codes for CSASGTGLAPNVLTF.

This clonotype came up a few times. This chain uses TRBV30 with TRBJ2-5, with 12 bases fitting TRBD2. The CDR3 has 16 residues. The V gene's germline CDR1 is GTSNPN and CDR2 SVGIG (reference sequence). With 0 bases clipped from V and 5 bases from J, the junction kept 7 bases outside the gene matches. In DNA form, the CDR3 reads TGTGCCTGGAGTGTAGGACTAGCGGGAACGCCGGAGACCCAGTACTTC. As protein: CAWSVGLAGTPETQYF.

This clonotype was picked up many times. V usage is TRBV2 and J usage is TRBJ1-1; D is ambiguous. With 4 bases removed from V and 0 bases from J, the gap between germline ends came to 9 bases. Germline CDR1 reads SNHLY; CDR2 reads FYNNEI. The CDR3 contains 14 residues. CDR3 sequence: CASSVAGLNTEAFF. CDR3 bases: TGTGCCAGCAGTGTCGCCGGCTTGAACACTGAAGCTTTCTTT.

Regarding this clonotype: No conserved phenylalanine or tryptophan is present at the end of the CDR3, so a read error is the likely explanation. The gene calls are TRBV4-1 and TRBJ2-2; 7 nucleotides agree with TRBD1. This CDR3 has 15 amino acids. The V gene's germline CDR1 is MGHRA and CDR2 YSYEKL. The trim removed 7 bases at V and 1 base at J, leaving 6 bases unmatched. In DNA form, the CDR3 reads TGCGCCAGCACCCACAGACAGGGGAACACCGGGGAGCTGTTTTCT. Translation gives CASTHRQGNTGELFS.

This clonotype came up once. A read error may be the cause here, since a much bigger clone is one base away. This rearrangement joins TRBV20-1 to TRBJ2-2, with D perhaps matching TRBD2 (6 bases). The germline V and J ends were trimmed by 0 bases and 4 bases, with 21 bases remaining between them. CDR1 is DFQATT, CDR2 SNEGSKA, per germline (reference sequence). CDR3 size: 18 residues. CDR3: CSARDLWRGGSGTGELFF. The CDR3 DNA follows: TGCAGTGCTAGAGACCTCTGGCGGGGCGGATCAGGCACCGGGGAGCTGTTTTTT.

In its sample, this clonotype was seen many times. This rearrangement joins TRBV5-1 to TRBJ2-5; D unclear. The V gene's germline CDR1 is SGHRS and CDR2 YFSETQ. The CDR3 has 14 residues. The V end lost 4 bases, the J end lost 5 bases, and 15 bases lay between the germline ends. CDR3 sequence: CASSPYGGQETQYF. The DNA for the CDR3 is TGCGCCAGCAGCCCCTACGGTGGGCAGGAGACCCAGTACTTC.

The chain employs TRBV4-1 and TRBJ1-4, with 7 bases identical to TRBD1. V dropped 2 bases and J dropped 4; count of bases not matched to a gene: 7. CDR3 size: 16 residues. CDR1 and CDR2 from the germline V gene are MGHRA and YSYEKL. CDR3 coding DNA: TGCGCCAGCAGCCAACCCCGGACAGGTCTTAATGAAAAACTGTTTTTT. This gives the protein CASSQPRTGLNEKLFF.

This clonotype has just a few counts. J is TRBJ2-6 and V is TRBV6-1, with D uncertain. Germline V gene sequence: CDR1 MNHNS, CDR2 SASEGT. V was shortened by 5 bases and J by 4 bases, with 9 bases between the two germline ends. The CDR3 loop spans 14 amino acids. The CDR3 DNA reads TGTGCCAGCAGTTACGGGTCAGGGGCCAACGTCCTGACTTTC. This codes for CASSYGSGANVLTF.

This clonotype was seen many times. The rearrangement uses TRBV4-2 and TRBJ2-7; the match to TRBD2 covers 11 bases. The CDR3 runs to 16 residues. J lost 0 bases, V lost 4 bases, and 5 bases had no gene match. From germline, CDR1 is LGHNA and CDR2 YNFKEQ. CDR3 loop: CASSPGLAGPSYEQYF. CDR3 bases: TGTGCCAGCAGCCCAGGACTAGCGGGCCCCTCCTACGAGCAGTACTTC.

Note on this clonotype: This could be a read error, since a much larger clone is one nucleotide away. The chain has TRBV9 and TRBJ1-4, with D possibly TRBD1 on 6 matching bases. The CDR3 loop spans 15 amino acids. CDR1 SGDLS and CDR2 YYNGEE come from the germline V gene. V was pared by 4 bases and J by 8 bases, with 18 bases between. CDR3 in amino acids: CASSLAIKQGEKLFF. The CDR3 coding sequence is TGTGCCAGCAGCCTGGCAATAAAACAGGGCGAAAAACTGTTTTTT.

This clonotype was detected many times. The chain joins TRBV6-1 to TRBJ2-7; a possible D gene is TRBD2 (5 bases). Germline lookup yields CDR1 MNHNS and CDR2 SASEGT. The CDR3 sequence is 13 residues long. V gave up 7 bases and J gave up 7 bases, with 17 bases separating them. DNA of the CDR3: TGTGCCAGCACGGCCCCAGGACTGAGGGAGCAGTACTTC. Translating it yields CASTAPGLREQYF.

The V call is TRBV19, the J call TRBJ1-2; D is ambiguous. Germline V gene lookup returns CDR1 LNHDA and CDR2 SQIVND (reference sequence). The CDR3 covers 12 residues. Trimming pared 4 bases from V and 4 bases from J, leaving 7 bases between. CDR3 nucleotide sequence: TGTGCCAGTAGTACAGGACCCTATGGCTACACCTTC. Its translation: CASSTGPYGYTF. The whole variable domain, remainder taken from reference TRBV19 and TRBJ1-2, is DGGITQSPKYLFRKEGQNVTLSCEQNLNHDAMYWYRQDPGQGLRLIYYSQIVNDFQKGDIAEGYSVSREKKESFPLTVTSAQKNPTAFYLCASSTGPYGYTFGSGTRLTVV.

This clonotype has a count of ten or more. At one of its ends the junction is not consistent with the germline gene, which may arise from a read error. The chain is built from TRBV11-2 and TRBJ1-5; D perhaps matches TRBD1 (5 bases). The CDR3 runs to 15 residues. Looked up from germline, CDR1 is SGHAT and CDR2 is FQNNGV. Written as DNA, the CDR3 is TGTGCCAGCAGCGTAGACAGTAGCAGCAATCAGCCCCAGCATTTT. It yields the protein CASSVDSSSNQPQHF.

This clonotype was seen repeatedly, ten times or more. The chain uses TRBV20-1 and TRBJ1-2, with D unresolved. The CDR3 extends over 12 amino acids. Germline CDR1 reads DFQATT; CDR2 reads SNEGSKA (reference sequence). V shed 2 bases and J shed 4 bases, with 8 bases lying between them. The CDR3 sequence is CSARREPYGYTF. For the CDR3, the DNA is TGCAGTGCTAGAAGAGAGCCCTATGGCTACACCTTC.

The chain couples TRBV20-1 to TRBJ2-5; the D is unclear. Germline CDR1 is DFQATT and CDR2 is SNEGSKA (reference sequence). This CDR3 spans 14 amino acids. V was clipped by 4 bases and J by 1 base, with 13 bases between them. The CDR3 sequence is CSANEGSIQETQYF. The DNA of the CDR3 is TGCAGTGCTAACGAAGGGTCTATCCAAGAGACCCAGTACTTC.

The J gene is TRBJ1-1, the V gene TRBV7-2; 7 nucleotides line up with TRBD1. J lost 10 bases, V lost 2 bases, and 7 bases had no gene match. Germline V gene lookup returns CDR1 SGHTA and CDR2 FQGNSA. The CDR3 covers 13 residues. In nucleotides, the CDR3 is TGTGCCAGCAGCTTACGGAACAGGGGTGTAGCTTTCTTT. It codes for CASSLRNRGVAFF.

The V gene is TRBV19, the J gene TRBJ1-6; tentatively, D is TRBD1 (6 bases). Germline V lookup: CDR1 LNHDA, CDR2 SQIVND (reference sequence). Trimming stripped 4 bases from V and 10 bases from J, with 17 bases between. This CDR3 spans 15 amino acids. CDR3 sequence: CASSTGTRELSPLHF. The CDR3 DNA reads as TGTGCCAGTAGTACAGGGACAAGGGAACTGTCACCCCTCCACTTT.

This chain connects TRBV19 to TRBJ1-5; D call uncertain. CDR3 length equals 14 residues. The V gene lost 5 bases and the J gene lost 4 bases, with 12 bases spanning the gap. CDR1 and CDR2 (germline): LNHDA, SQIVND (reference sequence). As DNA, the CDR3 is TGTGCCAGTAGTGCGCAGGACGGTAATCAGCCCCAGCATTTT. This encodes CASSAQDGNQPQHF.

This clonotype was counted ten times or more. The chain joins TRBV6-5 to TRBJ1-6; D not resolved. The CDR3 covers 15 residues. Germline V lookup: CDR1 MNHEY, CDR2 SVGAGI. V shed 7 bases and J shed 4 bases, with 14 bases lying between them. DNA for the CDR3: TGTGCCAGCACTCGGACGGGAAAATATAATTCACCCCTCCACTTT. It yields the protein CASTRTGKYNSPLHF.

The V gene is TRBV7-3, the J gene TRBJ1-6; D perhaps matches TRBD1 (5 bases). Germline CDR1 is SGHTA and CDR2 is FQGTGA. CDR3 length equals 16 residues. V was shortened by 6 bases and J by 9 bases, with 21 bases between the two germline ends. This chain's CDR3 is CASSFPDSFQISPLHF. The DNA for the CDR3 is TGTGCCAGCAGTTTTCCTGACAGTTTTCAAATTTCACCCCTCCACTTT.

This clonotype has a count of ten or more. This rearrangement joins TRBV28 to TRBJ1-2, with no clear D. Germline CDR1 and CDR2: MDHEN and SYDVKM. This CDR3 spans 12 amino acids. The ends were cut back, 8 bases at V and 3 bases at J, with 10 bases in the middle. The CDR3: CASEGSDYGYTF. The CDR3 nucleotides read TGTGCCAGCGAGGGATCGGACTATGGCTACACCTTC.

The J gene is TRBJ1-5, the V gene TRBV15, with 7 bases lining up with TRBD1. There are 13 residues in the CDR3. Germline-derived CDR1 and CDR2 are LNHNV and YYDKDF (reference sequence). The V gene end was trimmed by 7 bases and the J gene end by 4 bases; junction bases not matched to a gene: 4. In nucleotides, the CDR3 is TGTGCCACCACTGGGACAGCTAATCAGCCCCAGCATTTT. This codes for CATTGTANQPQHF. Looking up the rest from reference TRBV15 and TRBJ1-5 gives the full variable domain: DAMVIQNPRYQVTQFGKPVTLSCSQTLNHNVMYWYQQKSSQAPKLLFHYYDKDFNNEADTPDNFQSRRPNTSFCFLDIRSPGLGDTAMYLCATTGTANQPQHFGDGTRLSIL.

Details on this clonotype: A much larger clone differs by one base, so this may be a read error. The chain is built from TRBV13 and TRBJ2-7, with D maybe TRBD2 (5 bases). V dropped 6 bases and J dropped 3 bases, with 12 bases sitting between them. The CDR3 runs 13 residues. Germline V gene sequence: CDR1 PRHDT, CDR2 FYEKMQ (reference sequence). CDR3 nucleotides: TGTGCCAGCAGACTCAAACTAGTCTACGAGCAGTACTTC. This encodes CASRLKLVYEQYF.

In its sample, this clonotype was seen many times. The V and J genes are TRBV14 and TRBJ1-3; unclear D gene. Germline V gives CDR1 SGHDN, CDR2 FVKESK. The germline V and J ends were trimmed by 0 bases and 2 bases, with 14 bases remaining between them. The CDR3 extends over 17 amino acids. In DNA form, the CDR3 reads TGTGCCAGCAGCCAAGATATGGGGTTTCGGGCTGGAAACACCATATATTTT. This gives the protein CASSQDMGFRAGNTIYF. Full variable domain (missing parts from reference TRBV14 and TRBJ1-3): EAGVTQFPSHSVIEKGQTVTLRCDPISGHDNLYWYRRVMGKEIKFLLHFVKESKQDESGMPNNRFLAERTGGTYSTLKVQPAELEDSGVYFCASSQDMGFRAGNTIYFGEGSWLTVV.

There are a few counts of this clonotype. The genes are TRBV29-1 and TRBJ1-2; D uncertain. Between the trimmed V and J ends, which lost 3 bases and 4 bases, there was a span of 12 bases. The CDR3 is 13 amino acids. Germline V gives CDR1 SQVTM, CDR2 ANQGSEA. For the CDR3, the DNA is TGCAGCGTTGATGACCTCTCCGGCTATGGCTACACCTTC. Translated: CSVDDLSGYGYTF. The full variable domain, its missing parts supplied by reference TRBV29-1 and TRBJ1-2, is SAVISQKPSRDICQRGTSLTIQCQVDSQVTMMFWYRQQPGQSLTLIATANQGSEATYESGFVIDKFPISRPNLTFSTLTVSNMSPEDSSIYLCSVDDLSGYGYTFGSGTRLTVV.

The CDR3 spells CASSRTDHNEKLFF. In DNA, the CDR3 is TGCGCCAGCAGCCGGACAGATCATAATGAAAAACTGTTTTTT. The rearrangement joins TRBV4-1 to TRBJ1-4; perhaps TRBD1 as D (6 bases). Trimming cost V 4 bases and J 4 bases, with 10 bases left between them. Germline V CDR1 and CDR2: MGHRA, YSYEKL. The CDR3 runs to 14 residues.

V is TRBV7-9 and J is TRBJ1-1; the D gene is possibly TRBD1 (6 bases). Deletions cut 2 bases from V and 9 bases from J, with 16 bases between. CDR3 length equals 14 residues. Per the germline V gene, CDR1 is SEHNR and CDR2 is FQNEAQ (reference sequence). The DNA for the CDR3 is TGTGCCAGCAGCTTAACCCCGGACAGCGGTAAAGCTTTCTTT. Translating gives CASSLTPDSGKAFF.